This T cell receptor (beta chain) was identified in a study of T cell responses to AZD1222 COVID-19 vaccine. Sequenced by immunoSEQ multiplex PCR; TCRdb stores in-frame clones only, minus some. This sample has roughly 170,000 clones, with 70% to 90% found just once. For this clone: Its matching antigen is unknown.

Whole-study findings and limits: Females outnumbered males among donors, who were mostly white British; clonal diversity was possibly underestimated. Repertoire samples came only from after the peak T cell response.

The receptor's source is an adult in good health. The starting material was peripheral blood, obtained on day 0 of AZD1222 vaccination.

The chain's CDR3 is CASSEGDSSYEQYF. CDR3 in DNA: TGTGCCAGCAGTGAAGGGGACAGCTCCTACGAGCAGTACTTC. The chain joins TRBV6-1 to TRBJ2-7, with 7 bases identical to TRBD1. J lost 0 bases, V lost 1 base, and 0 bases had no gene match. The V gene's germline CDR1 is MNHNS and CDR2 SASEGT. The CDR3 consists of 14 residues.